The 19 T cell receptor beta chains below all came from one sample that was sequenced in a study of breast tumors, draining lymph nodes, adjacent tissues. The lymph nodes were axillary draining lymph nodes from breast cancer patients. MiXCR, run by TCRdb on the multiplex PCR reads, gives a single entry per CDR3 protein. The repertoire holds some 140,000 distinct CDR3 sequences, with approximately 20% as singletons. The sample comprised axillary lymph node tissue. The receptors shown here come from a female donor with breast cancer. Some clones in this sample may be carry-over from other donors' samples.

This clonotype has a count of ten or more. V and J are TRBV20-1 and TRBJ2-1; 9 bases align to TRBD2. The CDR3 runs to 17 residues. CDR1 is DFQATT and CDR2 is SNEGSKA in the germline V gene (reference sequence). The V segment lost 3 bases and the J segment 4 bases; nucleotides outside the gene matches: 13. The CDR3 DNA sequence: TGCAGTGCTAGTAAGGGCGGGAGGGCCGGGGTATACAATGAGCAGTTCTTC. Its translation: CSASKGGRAGVYNEQFF.

This clonotype was counted a few times. This chain connects TRBV30 to TRBJ1-2; 9 positions agree with TRBD1. Germline assignment: CDR1 GTSNPN and CDR2 SVGIG (reference sequence). The trim removed 1 base at V and 8 bases at J, leaving 5 bases unmatched. This CDR3 is built from 13 residues. DNA of the CDR3: TGTGCCTGGAGTGCGGGACAGGGAGACGGCTACACCTTC. Amino acids: CAWSAGQGDGYTF.

This clonotype was recorded a few times. A much larger clone sits a single nucleotide away, making a read error possible. This chain uses TRBV28 with TRBJ1-5; unclear D gene. Germline V gene data show CDR1 as MDHEN and CDR2 as SYDVKM. V lost 5 bases, J lost 0 bases, and 2 bases lay in between. The CDR3 is made up of 12 amino acids. The CDR3 loop is CASSGSNQPQHF. CDR3 nucleotide sequence: TGTGCCAGCAGTGGTAGCAATCAGCCCCAGCATTTT. Drawing the rest from reference TRBV28 and TRBJ1-5, the complete variable domain is DVKVTQSSRYLVKRTGEKVFLECVQDMDHENMFWYRQDPGLGLRLIYFSYDVKMKEKGDIPEGYSVSREKKERFSLILESASTNQTSMYLCASSGSNQPQHFGDGTRLSIL.

The V gene is TRBV3-1, the J gene TRBJ1-6; D is perhaps TRBD1 (6 bases). This CDR3 is 16 amino acids long. The V end lost 4 bases, the J end lost 5 bases, and 15 bases lay between the germline ends. Germline CDR1 and CDR2: LGHDT and YNNKEL (reference sequence). The CDR3 sequence: CASSLGQPEDNSPLHF. CDR3 coding DNA: TGTGCCAGCAGCCTAGGACAGCCTGAGGATAATTCACCCCTCCACTTT.

This clonotype was recorded a few times. The chain has TRBV28 and TRBJ2-3, with TRBD2 identical over 11 bases. Germline V CDR1 and CDR2: MDHEN, SYDVKM. This CDR3 is built from 18 residues. J lost 1 base, V lost 2 bases, and 8 bases had no gene match. The CDR3 region has the DNA TGTGCCAGCAGTTTAAGGTTAGCGGGAGGGCCGCGCACAGATACGCAGTATTTT. Translated: CASSLRLAGGPRTDTQYF.

The table lists this clonotype with many counts. V gene TRBV30 combines with J gene TRBJ2-5, with 7 bases lining up with TRBD2. CDR1 is GTSNPN, CDR2 SVGIG, per germline (reference sequence). This CDR3 contains 14 residues. The V gene end was trimmed by 5 bases and the J gene end by 2 bases; junction bases not matched to a gene: 8. CDR3 nucleotides: TGTGCCTGGGCGGGGGACGGAGTACAAGAGACCCAGTACTTC. Translated, it gives CAWAGDGVQETQYF.

This clonotype was counted ten times or more. This chain joins TRBV10-1 and TRBJ1-2; D is unresolved. The germline V gene has CDR1 WNHNN and CDR2 SYGVQD (reference sequence). Trimming removed 2 bases from V and 4 bases from J, with 8 bases in between. There are 13 residues in the CDR3. The CDR3 nucleotides are TGCGCCAGCAGTGAGAACCCCGTCTATGGCTACACCTTC. This codes for CASSENPVYGYTF.

In its sample, this clonotype was seen once. A much more abundant neighbour one base away suggests this may be a read error. Because the CDR3 is missing its conserved closing phenylalanine or tryptophan, this is likely a read error. The rearrangement links TRBV5-1 to TRBJ2-3; D is perhaps TRBD2 (6 bases). V was shortened by 5 bases and J by 2 bases, with 12 bases between the two germline ends. The germline gives CDR1 SGHRS, CDR2 YFSETQ. CDR3 size: 14 residues. The CDR3 sequence: CASSTGTATDTQYL. The CDR3 DNA reads TGCGCCAGCAGTACCGGGACTGCCACAGATACGCAGTATCTT.

By sample share, this clonotype is medium-sized. The rearrangement joins TRBV10-3 to TRBJ2-7; 9 bases are shared with TRBD2. The germline CDR1 and CDR2 sequences are ENHRY and SYGVKD. V trimming: 11 bases; J trimming: 3 bases; junction bases outside the gene matches: 8. This CDR3 spans 13 amino acids. CDR3 sequence reads: CAVASGTLYEQYF. CDR3 in DNA: TGTGCCGTTGCTAGCGGGACTCTCTACGAGCAGTACTTC.

This clonotype appeared many times. The junction departs from the called germline gene at one end, perhaps through a read error. The chain has TRBV7-9 and TRBJ2-7, with D perhaps assigned TRBD1 or TRBD2 (5 bases each). In germline, CDR1 is SEHNR, CDR2 FQNEAQ (reference sequence). The CDR3 loop spans 11 amino acids. The CDR3 sequence is CKGTRGYEQYF. The CDR3 coding sequence is TGCAAGGGGACCCGCGGGTACGAGCAGTACTTC.

This clonotype showed up many times. The V and J genes are TRBV20-1 and TRBJ2-7; possible D gene TRBD1, 7 bases. V dropped 3 bases and J dropped 5 bases, with 17 bases sitting between them. Germline V gene data show CDR1 as DFQATT and CDR2 as SNEGSKA (reference sequence). There are 14 residues in the CDR3. The CDR3 bases are TGCAGTGCTAGTCCCAGGGGGGAATTGGACGAGCAGTACTTC. Translation gives CSASPRGELDEQYF.

This clonotype was seen only a few times. A much larger clone lies a single base off, so this may be a read error. The gene calls are TRBV5-4 and TRBJ2-7; 10 positions match TRBD2. The CDR3 has 16 residues. The V gene end was trimmed by 3 bases and the J gene end by 2 bases; junction bases not matched to a gene: 8. The germline CDR1 and CDR2 sequences are SGHNT and YYREEE (reference sequence). DNA for the CDR3: TGTGCCAGCAGCTCTCACGGGACTAGCGTTGCCTACGAGCAGTACTTC. Translation: CASSSHGTSVAYEQYF.

This clonotype was found once. A much bigger clone sits one base away, suggesting this may be a read error. This CDR3 is missing its conserved last phenylalanine or tryptophan, likely due to a read error. This rearrangement joins TRBV6-2 or TRBV6-3 to TRBJ2-5, with D perhaps matching TRBD1 (6 bases). This CDR3 contains 12 residues. Per germline, CDR1 MNHEY and CDR2 SVGEGT. Deletions cut 5 bases from V and 5 bases from J, with 9 bases between. The CDR3 DNA sequence: TGTGCCAGCAGTCGGGACACGGAGACCCAGTACTCC. Protein sequence: CASSRDTETQYS.

This clonotype was seen many times. This rearrangement joins TRBV7-9 to TRBJ2-2, with unresolved D. This CDR3 comprises 15 residues. The V gene's germline CDR1 is SEHNR and CDR2 FQNEAQ (reference sequence). With 1 base removed from V and 3 bases from J, the gap between germline ends came to 9 bases. This CDR3 is CASSLGTSHTGELFF. DNA for the CDR3: TGTGCCAGCAGCTTAGGTACCAGTCACACCGGGGAGCTGTTTTTT.

This clonotype was counted at least ten times. J is TRBJ2-1 and V is TRBV29-1; 13 bases are shared with TRBD2. After removal of 4 bases from V and 8 bases from J, the junction contained 5 bases not matched to a gene. CDR3 size: 14 residues. The germline gives CDR1 SQVTM, CDR2 ANQGSEA. The DNA of the CDR3 is TGCAGCGTTGCTGGGACTAGCGGGATAGATGAGCAGTTCTTC. It codes for CSVAGTSGIDEQFF.

Concerning this clonotype: This may come from a read error, since a much larger clone is one base off. The chain employs TRBV19 and TRBJ2-1, with TRBD2 matching over 13 bases. The CDR3 is 15 residues long. The V gene's germline CDR1 is LNHDA and CDR2 SQIVND (reference sequence). In nucleotides, the CDR3 is TGTGCCAGTAGTATAACTAGCGGGAGGGTAAATGGGCAGTTCTTC. Translated, it gives CASSITSGRVNGQFF.

This clonotype was seen more than once but under ten times. This chain joins TRBV6-5 and TRBJ2-3, with 7 bases identical to TRBD1. The CDR3 length is 14 residues. V trimming: 8 bases; J trimming: 11 bases; junction bases outside the gene matches: 16. Germline V gene data show CDR1 as MNHEY and CDR2 as SVGAGI. The CDR3 sequence: CASRGDSPFGMQYF. The CDR3, as DNA: TGTGCCAGCCGAGGGGACAGCCCCTTTGGTATGCAGTATTTT.

This clonotype was observed once. As DNA, the CDR3 is TGTGCCAGCAATGGTACAGGGAACCAGCCCCAGCATTTT. Translated, it gives CASNGTGNQPQHF. The rearrangement joins TRBV2 to TRBJ1-5; D is perhaps TRBD1 (6 bases). The CDR3 covers 13 residues. Germline V gene sequence: CDR1 SNHLY, CDR2 FYNNEI. V was pared by 7 bases and J by 7 bases, with 14 bases between.

At least ten counts were recorded for this clonotype. This chain links TRBV5-1 with TRBJ2-5, with 8 bases matching TRBD1. V trimming: 0 bases; J trimming: 1 base; junction bases outside the gene matches: 2. CDR1 is SGHRS, CDR2 YFSETQ, per germline. The length of the CDR3 is 15 residues. The DNA for the CDR3 is TGCGCCAGCAGCTTGGGACAGGGGTCCCAAGAGACCCAGTACTTC. Residues: CASSLGQGSQETQYF.